This T cell receptor (beta chain) was recovered during a study of blood T cell repertoires in COVID-19. Overall study context: COVID-19 samples, acute and convalescent, were from the United States, Italy and Spain.

Some clones are missing from TCRdb's copy, which holds only in-frame ones; the method was immunoSEQ multiplex PCR. This table has 130,000 to 150,000 clones, 81% appearing once. CDR1 and CDR2 from the germline V gene are DFQATT and SNEGSKA (reference sequence). Trimming removed 5 bases from V and 5 bases from J, with 7 bases in between. The CDR3 totals 11 residues. Sequenced material: peripheral blood. V and J are TRBV20-1 and TRBJ2-1, with D unclear. The receptor was isolated from a human donor in a cohort sampled during active COVID-19. In DNA form, the CDR3 reads TGCAGTGCTCCCACTCACAATGAGCAGTTCTTC. Encoded protein: CSAPTHNEQFF.